What follows are 7 T cell receptor beta chains derived from one specimen sequenced in a study of CD8 T cells in Susac syndrome. RNA amounts of roughly 0.5 to 1 ug underwent reverse transcription with random hexamers. TCRdb ran MiXCR on the immunoSEQ multiplex PCR reads and lists one entry per CDR3 protein. The sample carries tens of thousands of distinct CDR3 sequences, 90% to 95% recorded once. The material sequenced was CD8+ T cells from PBMCs. These receptors all stem from a human donor with Susac syndrome.

V usage is TRBV3-1 and J usage is TRBJ2-3; TRBD1 matches at 8 bases. CDR1 is LGHDT, CDR2 YNNKEL, per germline (reference sequence). The CDR3 runs to 15 residues. The V segment lost 4 bases and the J segment 2 bases; nucleotides outside the gene matches: 5. CDR3 region: CASSPTGEVTDTQYF. DNA of the CDR3: TGTGCCAGCAGCCCGACAGGGGAAGTCACAGATACGCAGTATTTT.

This clonotype was seen just once. This rearrangement joins TRBV5-6 to TRBJ2-2; 12 nucleotides align to TRBD2. CDR1 is SGHDT, CDR2 YYEEEE, per germline. The CDR3 has 16 residues. Trimming at V came to 5 bases and at J to 8 bases, leaving 10 bases not matched to a gene. The CDR3 sequence: CASSPYGLAGPGELFF. The CDR3 DNA reads TGTGCCAGCAGTCCGTACGGACTAGCGGGGCCGGGGGAGCTGTTTTTT.

The V call is TRBV29-1, the J call TRBJ2-3; 8 nucleotides align to TRBD1. The CDR3 length is 18 residues. The germline V gene has CDR1 SQVTM and CDR2 ANQGSEA. The ends lost 6 bases at V and 0 bases at J; junction bases unmatched: 17. CDR3 sequence (DNA): TGCAGCGTCAACATAGACGAGACAGGGGTAGTAAGCACAGATACGCAGTATTTT. It is translated as CSVNIDETGVVSTDTQYF.

V usage is TRBV20-1 and J usage is TRBJ2-1, with 11 bases lining up with TRBD2. Looked up from germline, CDR1 is DFQATT and CDR2 is SNEGSKA (reference sequence). Trimming cost V 2 bases and J 3 bases; bases outside gene matches: 6. There are 16 residues in the CDR3. CDR3 in amino acids: CSARSSLAGGYNEQFF. DNA for the CDR3: TGCAGTGCTAGATCGTCTCTAGCGGGAGGCTACAATGAGCAGTTCTTC.

The chain recombines TRBV7-3 with TRBJ2-7, with D hard to call. CDR1 and CDR2 from the germline V gene are SGHTA and FQGTGA. This CDR3 contains 14 residues. V was clipped by 2 bases and J by 0 bases, with 8 bases between them. CDR3 sequence: CASSLVPTSYEQYF. The CDR3 coding sequence is TGTGCCAGCAGCTTAGTCCCTACCTCCTACGAGCAGTACTTC.

In nucleotides, the CDR3 is TGTGCCAGCAGCGTCGGACTAGCGGGAACCTACGAGCAGTACTTC. Amino acid sequence: CASSVGLAGTYEQYF. The chain uses TRBV7-2 and TRBJ2-7; 12 bases are shared with TRBD2. Looked up from germline, CDR1 is SGHTA and CDR2 is FQGNSA. V lost 5 bases to trimming and J lost 2 bases; unmatched junction nucleotides: 4. This CDR3 spans 15 amino acids.

The J gene is TRBJ2-1, the V gene TRBV27, with no clear D. V shed 6 bases and J shed 0 bases, with 9 bases lying between them. Germline-derived CDR1 and CDR2 are MNHEY and SMNVEV (reference sequence). CDR3 size: 14 residues. Written as DNA, the CDR3 is TGTGCCAGCAGCGAGATAGCCTCCTACAATGAGCAGTTCTTC. Protein sequence: CASSEIASYNEQFF.